The clone carrying this T cell receptor beta chain was seen a few times. The V gene's germline CDR1 is SQVTM and CDR2 ANQGSEA. With 3 bases clipped from V and 6 bases from J, the junction kept 9 bases outside the gene matches. The CDR3 runs 14 residues. The entry originates in a study of T cells in Graves' hyperthyroidism and ophthalmopathy. Study at large: Peripheral blood samples were taken at initial diagnosis, prior to any treatment.

Stable Graves' hyperthyroidism meant no ophthalmopathy progression within 18 months. Uncontrolled infection, other autoimmune disease, pregnancy or lactation excluded patients. Amplified TCR beta CDR3 regions derived from RNA transcripts. First-round RT-PCR targeting the TCR CDR3 was performed with the HTBI primer set. TCRdb recomputed calls from the multiplex PCR reads with MiXCR, one row per CDR3 protein. The table includes a few hundred thousand distinct CDR3 sequences, roughly 13% detected once. Specimen: blood. This TCR came from a young woman with Graves' hyperthyroidism. The chain has TRBV29-1 and TRBJ2-7; TRBD1 agrees at 9 bases. The DNA of the CDR3 is TGCAGCGTTGAGGTCGGGGGACAGGGAAGCGAGCAGTACTTC. Residues: CSVEVGGQGSEQYF.